Detailed here is one T cell receptor (beta chain). This entry belongs to a study of CD8 T cells in Susac syndrome. V lost 0 bases, J lost 9 bases, and 12 bases lay in between. The length of the CDR3 is 14 residues. Germline CDR1 and CDR2: LNHNV and YYDKDF (reference sequence). The authors reverse transcribed about 0.45 to 1 ug RNA with random hexamers. Each CDR3 protein gets one entry after TCRdb re-called the immunoSEQ multiplex PCR reads with MiXCR. The sample lists tens of thousands of distinct CDR3 sequences; 90% to 95% were seen once. The material sequenced was CD8+ T cells from PBMCs. The chain combines TRBV15 with TRBJ2-1, with D uncertain. This receptor was obtained from a human donor in good health. For the CDR3, the DNA is TGTGCCACCAGCAGAGATACTGAACACGGTGAGCAGTTCTTC. Its translation is CATSRDTEHGEQFF.